This TCR beta chain was sequenced for a study of neurological immune-mediated disorders. MiXCR, applied by TCRdb to the 5' RACE reads, yields one record per CDR3 protein. Of over 90,000 distinct CDR3 sequences in the sample, 10% to 13% were seen once. Noted time point: longitudinal time-point 3. CDR3 length: 16 amino acids. Germline lookup yields CDR1 ENHRY and CDR2 SYGVKD. V lost 4 bases and J lost 0, with 12 bases in between. The sequenced sample consisted of PBMCs. J is TRBJ2-2 and V is TRBV10-3; D call uncertain. This sequence originates from a female donor with HTLV-1-associated myelopathy (HAM/TSP). This CDR3 reads CAISVIMATNTGELFF. The CDR3, as DNA: TGTGCCATCAGTGTAATTATGGCGACGAACACCGGGGAGCTGTTTTTT.